Below are 10 T cell receptor beta chains sequenced from a single sample in a study of cytomegalovirus exposure and HLA in healthy donors. 60 Vbeta and 13 Jbeta primers were used in PCR. Only in-frame clones appear in the TCRdb table, and some are missing; sequencing was by immunoSEQ multiplex PCR. The sample has about 100,000 clones; roughly 72% are singletons. Input material: PBMCs. These receptors all stem from a man under 40 in good health and CMV-seronegative.

In DNA, the CDR3 is TGCGCCAGCAGCGCAGGGATGAATGGCTACGAGCAGTACTTC. Its protein product is CASSAGMNGYEQYF. V gene TRBV5-1 combines with J gene TRBJ2-7, with D tentatively TRBD1 (5 bases). The CDR3 extends over 14 amino acids. Trimming took off 4 bases at V and 3 bases at J, with 14 bases between the two ends. CDR1 and CDR2 (germline): SGHRS, YFSETQ.

This chain joins TRBV30 and TRBJ1-5; no clear D. CDR1 is GTSNPN, CDR2 SVGIG, per germline (reference sequence). This CDR3 comprises 12 residues. The V end was cut by 1 base, the J end by 5 bases, with 6 bases between. Here the CDR3 DNA reads TGTGCCTGGAGTGGGTGGCATCAGCCCCAGCATTTT. Amino acid sequence: CAWSGWHQPQHF.

V usage is TRBV28 and J usage is TRBJ2-5, with 7 nucleotides matching TRBD1. V lost 5 bases to trimming and J lost 1 base; unmatched junction nucleotides: 10. The CDR3 covers 16 residues. The germline V gene has CDR1 MDHEN and CDR2 SYDVKM. The CDR3 bases are TGTGCCAGCAGTCTTCGCGACAGGGTTTTCCAAGAGACCCAGTACTTC. This gives the protein CASSLRDRVFQETQYF.

This rearrangement joins TRBV5-1 to TRBJ2-2; TRBD1 matches at 8 bases. CDR1 and CDR2 (germline): SGHRS, YFSETQ. V gave up 0 bases and J gave up 5 bases; unmatched junction bases: 0. This CDR3 spans 14 amino acids. The DNA of the CDR3 is TGCGCCAGCAGCTTGGGACAGGGGACCGGGGAGCTGTTTTTT. It translates to CASSLGQGTGELFF.

The genes are TRBV5-1 and TRBJ1-2; TRBD1 matches 8 bases. In germline, CDR1 is SGHRS, CDR2 YFSETQ. Unmatched junction bases numbered 6, after V lost 4 bases and J lost 4 bases. The CDR3 covers 14 residues. This CDR3 is CASSADRGGYGYTF. CDR3 bases: TGCGCCAGCAGCGCAGACAGGGGTGGCTATGGCTACACCTTC.

CDR3: CASSSPGTVKETQYF. CDR3 nucleotide sequence: TGTGCCAGCAGTTCGCCCGGGACAGTAAAAGAGACCCAGTACTTC. The gene calls are TRBV28 and TRBJ2-5, with 7 bases identical to TRBD1. The CDR3 has 15 amino acids. Trimming took 4 bases from V and 3 from J; bases not matched to a gene: 8. Germline-derived CDR1 and CDR2 are MDHEN and SYDVKM. Full variable domain (outside the CDR3, taken from reference TRBV28 and TRBJ2-5): DVKVTQSSRYLVKRTGEKVFLECVQDMDHENMFWYRQDPGLGLRLIYFSYDVKMKEKGDIPEGYSVSREKKERFSLILESASTNQTSMYLCASSSPGTVKETQYFGPGTRLLVL.

The J gene is TRBJ1-2, the V gene TRBV6-1, with a weak D call TRBD1 (6 bases). Germline V gene lookup returns CDR1 MNHNS and CDR2 SASEGT. V was shortened by 2 bases and J by 5 bases, with 12 bases between the two germline ends. The CDR3 totals 14 residues. DNA for the CDR3: TGTGCCAGCAGTGAATCATTAGGGGGATATGGCTACACCTTC. Its protein product is CASSESLGGYGYTF.

The chain joins TRBV6-1 to TRBJ2-3, with a possible D match to TRBD1 (6 bases). Trimming stripped 6 bases from V and 3 bases from J, with 7 bases between. CDR1 MNHNS and CDR2 SASEGT come from the germline V gene. This CDR3 comprises 12 residues. The CDR3 reads CASRGATDTQYF. CDR3 coding DNA: TGTGCCAGCAGGGGGGCGACAGATACGCAGTATTTT.

The rearrangement links TRBV5-1 to TRBJ2-2, with 7 bases identical to TRBD2. In germline, CDR1 is SGHRS, CDR2 YFSETQ. J gave up 1 base and V 4 bases, and 7 bases lay outside the gene matches. The CDR3 loop spans 16 amino acids. In DNA, the CDR3 is TGCGCCAGCAGCCTTAGCAGCGGGGTGAACACCGGGGAGCTGTTTTTT. Its protein product is CASSLSSGVNTGELFF.

The chain recombines TRBV19 with TRBJ2-3, with 10 bases fitting TRBD2. The CDR3 is 14 amino acids. V gave up 5 bases and J gave up 6 bases; unmatched junction bases: 5. In germline, CDR1 is LNHDA, CDR2 SQIVND (reference sequence). The CDR3, as DNA: TGTGCCAGTAGTCTAGCGGGAGATCTCGATACGCAGTATTTT. Amino acid sequence: CASSLAGDLDTQYF.